The 11 T cell receptor beta chains below were found in one sample sequenced in a study of blood T cell repertoires in COVID-19. Generated by immunoSEQ multiplex PCR, the TCRdb table keeps only in-frame clones and is missing some. The sample holds roughly 250,000 clones, 80% to 90% seen once. The sequenced material came from PBMCs or T cells enriched from blood (not recorded which). The receptor set was obtained from a woman aged 45-59 years who had recovered from COVID-19.

CDR3 sequence (DNA): TGTGCCAGCAGCTTAGAGGGACAGGAGGCCTACGAGCAGTACTTC. It yields the protein CASSLEGQEAYEQYF. This rearrangement joins TRBV7-2 to TRBJ2-7, with 8 positions matching TRBD1. The ends lost 1 base at V and 2 bases at J; junction bases unmatched: 4. The CDR3 runs to 15 residues. Germline values: CDR1 SGHTA, CDR2 FQGNSA.

This clone was counted only a few times. The chain has TRBV28 and TRBJ1-1, with D uncertain. Germline V gives CDR1 MDHEN, CDR2 SYDVKM. The CDR3 totals 12 residues. Trimming left V 5 bases short and J 4 bases short, with 8 bases between. The CDR3 spells CASSIRPTEAFF. The CDR3 nucleotides read TGTGCCAGCAGTATCAGGCCCACTGAAGCTTTCTTT.

The gene calls are TRBV28 and TRBJ2-7, with a weak D call TRBD1 (5 bases). Trimming removed 6 bases at V and 0 bases at J, with 15 bases between. Germline CDR1 and CDR2: MDHEN and SYDVKM. The CDR3 spans 15 residues. The CDR3 protein is CASSPRDSFSYEQYF. CDR3 coding DNA: TGTGCCAGCAGCCCGCGAGACAGTTTCTCCTACGAGCAGTACTTC.

There are a few counts of this clone. The chain links TRBV7-9 to TRBJ2-7; 7 bases are shared with TRBD2. CDR1 and CDR2 from the germline V gene are SEHNR and FQNEAQ (reference sequence). V lost 5 bases to trimming and J lost 4 bases; unmatched junction nucleotides: 11. There are 15 residues in the CDR3. The CDR3 DNA reads as TGTGCCAGCAGCGATCTCGGTAATAGCGGGTACGAGCAGTACTTC. Encoded protein: CASSDLGNSGYEQYF.

The chain has TRBV18 and TRBJ2-7, with 9 bases matching TRBD1. The CDR3 contains 15 residues. With V trimmed by 0 bases and J by 7 bases, 7 bases remained unmatched. CDR1 is KGHSH, CDR2 LQKENI, per germline. The CDR3 sequence: CASSPPRQGGREQYF. DNA for the CDR3: TGTGCCAGCTCACCACCGAGACAGGGGGGTCGGGAGCAGTACTTC.

The J gene is TRBJ1-2, the V gene TRBV14, with unresolved D. In germline, CDR1 is SGHDN, CDR2 FVKESK. With 1 base removed from V and 8 bases from J, the gap between germline ends came to 11 bases. This CDR3 has 13 amino acids. The CDR3 sequence: CASSQVKAGGYTF. The CDR3 bases are TGTGCCAGCAGCCAAGTGAAGGCGGGCGGCTACACCTTC.

The rearrangement joins TRBV28 to TRBJ1-6; D may be TRBD1 (5 bases). This CDR3 comprises 19 residues. V was shortened by 0 bases and J by 10 bases, with 25 bases between the two germline ends. The germline gives CDR1 MDHEN, CDR2 SYDVKM. Written as DNA, the CDR3 is TGTGCCAGCAGTTTATGGGGAAAGCTCTTAGACAGAGGACGGTCACCCCTCCACTTT. Amino acids: CASSLWGKLLDRGRSPLHF.

This chain uses TRBV28 with TRBJ2-1; the D gene is possibly TRBD1 (5 bases). V gave up 6 bases and J gave up 7 bases, with 13 bases separating them. The CDR3 is 13 residues long. The germline V gene has CDR1 MDHEN and CDR2 SYDVKM. This CDR3 reads CASRKTAPNEQFF. The CDR3 region has the DNA TGTGCCAGCAGGAAGACAGCTCCAAATGAGCAGTTCTTC.

The chain carries TRBV5-1 and TRBJ1-5; 8 bases match TRBD1. Per germline, CDR1 SGHRS and CDR2 YFSETQ. V shed 4 bases and J 2 bases; nucleotides not matched to a gene: 5. This CDR3 region has 15 residues. The DNA of the CDR3 is TGCGCCAGCAGCCTTACAGGGGGAGGCAATCAGCCCCAGCATTTT. Protein: CASSLTGGGNQPQHF.

The chain links TRBV6-6 to TRBJ2-3, with TRBD1 matching over 9 bases. The CDR3 is 16 residues long. V was clipped by 0 bases and J by 5 bases; unmatched bases: 6. Germline CDR1 reads MNHNY; CDR2 reads SVGAGI (reference sequence). The CDR3 here is CASSYSGTGFGDTQYF. The CDR3 nucleotides are TGTGCCAGCAGTTACTCCGGGACAGGGTTTGGAGATACGCAGTATTTT.

The chain has TRBV27 and TRBJ1-5, with TRBD1 as a possible D gene (5 bases). The CDR3 is made up of 15 amino acids. V was pared by 1 base and J by 7 bases, with 14 bases between. The germline CDR1 and CDR2 sequences are MNHEY and SMNVEV (reference sequence). The CDR3 region is CASSLFGQGGQPQHF. CDR3 bases: TGTGCCAGCAGTTTATTCGGGCAGGGAGGCCAGCCCCAGCATTTT.